The rows below give T cell receptor beta chains drawn from one sample of a study of regulatory T cells in long-lasting Graves disease. TCRdb analysed the multiplex PCR reads with MiXCR anew, one entry per CDR3 protein. Among some 220,000 distinct CDR3 sequences listed, around 19% were seen once. The same specimen was also included in a second study, on T cells in Graves' hyperthyroidism and ophthalmopathy.

Sequenced material: peripheral blood mononuclear cells (PBMCs), taken at new diagnosis, from a patient treated with antithyroid drugs. These receptor sequences come from a woman in her twenties or thirties with Graves disease. The CDR3 runs from the conserved cysteine through the conserved F or W. The D gene is left open where the match is weak. The size of a clone is reported for some rows only, either as once, few or many, or as a class for expanded clones.

many	TRBD2	TRBJ2-5	TRBV11-2	TGTGCCAGCAGCTACACGCTAGCGGGAGGAGAGACCCAGTACTTC	CASSYTLAGGETQYF
many	NA	TRBJ1-5	TRBV19	TGTGCCAGTGGGTCGCAGGGCTGGGGTCAGCCCCAGCATTTT	CASGSQGWGQPQHF
few	TRBD1	TRBJ2-7	TRBV6-1	TGTGCCAGCAGTACCACAGGGGGCGGTTTGGGCGAGCAGTACTTC	CASSTTGGGLGEQYF
many	TRBD2	TRBJ2-7	TRBV27	TGTGCCAGCAGCCGTAGCGGGGAATACGAGCAGTACTTC	CASSRSGEYEQYF
NA	TRBD2	TRBJ2-1	TRBV28	TGTGCCAGCAGGCGGGAGAGCTCCTACAATGAGCAGTTCTTC	CASRRESSYNEQFF
NA	NA	TRBJ2-3	TRBV12-3/TRBV12-4	TGTGCCAGCTTGGGCGACACAGATACGCAGTATTTT	CASLGDTDTQYF
NA	NA	TRBJ2-7	TRBV27	TGTGCCAGCAGTTTCGTAGGCGGGGACATCGAGCAGTACTTC	CASSFVGGDIEQYF
many	TRBD1	TRBJ2-3	TRBV6-1	TGTGCCAGCAGTGAAGGGCCGAGGGGGCTCCAGTATTTT	CASSEGPRGLQYF
NA	NA	TRBJ2-1	TRBV7-4	TGTGCCAGCAGCTTAGTACCTCTCGCGGGAAGCTCCTACAATGAGCAGTTCTTC	CASSLVPLAGSSYNEQFF
many	TRBD2	TRBJ2-1	TRBV24-1	TGTGCCACCAGTGAAGCAAGCGGGGGAACCTACAATGAGCAGTTCTTC	CATSEASGGTYNEQFF
many	NA	TRBJ1-2	TRBV5-6	TGTGCCAGCCACGTGTCTAACTATGGCTACACCTTC	CASHVSNYGYTF
NA	NA	TRBJ2-7	TRBV12-3/TRBV12-4	TGTGCCAGCAGTTTAATAATAGGGGACGGGTCATCCTACGAGCAGTACTTC	CASSLIIGDGSSYEQYF
many	NA	TRBJ2-5	TRBV28	TGTGCCAGCAGTGAACACTTCCAAGAGACCCAGTACTTC	CASSEHFQETQYF
many	NA	TRBJ1-1	TRBV11-2	TGTGCCAGCAGCCCCCTAGTAACACTGAACACTGAAGCTTTCTTT	CASSPLVTLNTEAFF
few	TRBD1	TRBJ2-4	TRBV10-2	TGCGCCAGCAGTGAGCCCACAGGGGGAAGCATTCAGTACTTC	CASSEPTGGSIQYF
few	TRBD1	TRBJ1-1	TRBV5-5	TGTGCCAGCAGCTCTCCGGGGACAGGAGACACTGAAGCTTTCTTT	CASSSPGTGDTEAFF
NA	NA	TRBJ2-2	TRBV4-2	TGTGCCAGCAGCCAAGAGGGGTCTTATTCAACCGGGGAGCTGTTTTTT	CASSQEGSYSTGELFF
many	NA	TRBJ1-5	TRBV5-1	TGCGCCAGCAGCTTTAAAGCAGGAGAAGGTCAGCCCCAGCATTTT	CASSFKAGEGQPQHF
many	NA	TRBJ1-6	TRBV27	TGTGCCAGCAGTTTAGGCTGGGGGCGGTTAGGTTCACCCCTCCACTTT	CASSLGWGRLGSPLHF
NA	TRBD1	TRBJ1-4	TRBV6-1	TGTGCCAGCAGTGTGGGACAGTTGGGGGAAAAACTGTTTTTT	CASSVGQLGEKLFF
many	NA	TRBJ2-5	TRBV20-1	TGCAGTGCTAGAAGTATCTTAGTCTGGAATGGTACCCAGTACTTC	CSARSILVWNGTQYF
NA	TRBD1	TRBJ2-1	TRBV9	TGTGCCAGCAGCGTCCTGGGACAGGGAGTAGGCCATGAGCAGTTCTTC	CASSVLGQGVGHEQFF
few	TRBD1	TRBJ1-4	TRBV19	TGTGCCAGTAACGACAGGGGAGCGCCCAATGAAAAACTGTTTTTT	CASNDRGAPNEKLFF
many	TRBD1	TRBJ1-2	TRBV27	TGTGCCAGCAGTTTAAGGGGCGACAGGGTGGTTAACTATGGCTACACCTTC	CASSLRGDRVVNYGYTF
NA	TRBD2	TRBJ2-1	TRBV2	TGTGCCAGCACTATCCGGGAGGGTTACTACAATGAGCAGTTCTTC	CASTIREGYYNEQFF
many	NA	TRBJ1-2	TRBV7-9	TGTGCCAGCAGCGACGACAGCTATGGCTACACCTTC	CASSDDSYGYTF
many	TRBD1	TRBJ2-1	TRBV2	TGTGCCAGCAGTCGGGACAGGGGTTACAATGAGCAGTTCTTC	CASSRDRGYNEQFF
NA	NA	TRBJ1-1	TRBV15	TGTGCCACCAGCAGAGATAACCGGGACGGCCTGAACACTGAAGCTTTCTTT	CATSRDNRDGLNTEAFF
many	TRBD1	TRBJ1-1	TRBV11-2	TGTGCCAGCAGTCCCGGACAGGGAAGGAAGGACACTGAAGCTTTCTTT	CASSPGQGRKDTEAFF
many	NA	TRBJ2-7	TRBV5-5	TGTGCCAGCAGCTTGGGGCAGGGGAACTACGAGCAGTACTTC	CASSLGQGNYEQYF
few	TRBD1	TRBJ2-7	TRBV6-1	TGTGCCACCCAGTCTGCCGGGACAGGGGGCTACGAGCAGTACTTC	CATQSAGTGGYEQYF
many	NA	TRBJ2-5	TRBV9	TGTGCCAGCAGCCTAAGCTCGGCAGGCTTGGGGACCCAGTACTTC	CASSLSSAGLGTQYF
many	NA	TRBJ1-2	TRBV6-5	TGTGCCAGCAGTTACTCATTGAGGGGAGGTGGCTACACCTTC	CASSYSLRGGGYTF